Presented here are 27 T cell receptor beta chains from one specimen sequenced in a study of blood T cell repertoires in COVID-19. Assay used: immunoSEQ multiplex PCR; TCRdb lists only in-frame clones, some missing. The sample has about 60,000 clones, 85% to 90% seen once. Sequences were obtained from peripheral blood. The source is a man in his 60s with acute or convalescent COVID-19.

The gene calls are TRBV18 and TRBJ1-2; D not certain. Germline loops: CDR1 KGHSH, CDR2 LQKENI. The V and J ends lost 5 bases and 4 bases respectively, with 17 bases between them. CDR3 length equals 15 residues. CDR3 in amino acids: CASSAAPGNGYGYTF. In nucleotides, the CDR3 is TGTGCCAGCTCAGCAGCTCCGGGGAATGGCTATGGCTACACCTTC.

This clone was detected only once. CDR3 coding DNA: TGTGCCAGCAGCCGCAGTGGGGGGAACCTGAACACCGGGGAGCTGTTTTTT. Its translation: CASSRSGGNLNTGELFF. The rearrangement joins TRBV5-8 to TRBJ2-2, with D maybe TRBD2 (6 bases). Trimming removed 4 bases from V and 1 base from J, with 17 bases in between. This CDR3 contains 17 residues. The germline gives CDR1 SGHTS, CDR2 YDEGEE.

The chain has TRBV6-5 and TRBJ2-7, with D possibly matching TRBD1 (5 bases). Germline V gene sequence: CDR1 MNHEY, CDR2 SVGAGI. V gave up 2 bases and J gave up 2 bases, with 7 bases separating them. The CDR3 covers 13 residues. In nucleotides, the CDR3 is TGTGCCAGCAGTTACGCAGGGCCCTACGAGCAGTACTTC. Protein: CASSYAGPYEQYF.

The chain's CDR3 is CAWTLRGGRGGYTF. The CDR3 coding sequence is TGTGCCTGGACCCTACGGGGAGGGCGAGGTGGCTACACCTTC. This chain links TRBV30 with TRBJ1-2; D is unresolved. CDR1 is GTSNPN and CDR2 is SVGIG in the germline V gene (reference sequence). The CDR3 loop spans 14 amino acids. V was shortened by 4 bases and J by 7 bases, with 19 bases between the two germline ends.

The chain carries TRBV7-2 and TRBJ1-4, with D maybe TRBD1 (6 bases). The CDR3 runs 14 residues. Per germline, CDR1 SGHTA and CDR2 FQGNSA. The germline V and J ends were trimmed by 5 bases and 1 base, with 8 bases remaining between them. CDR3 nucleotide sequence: TGTGCCAGCAGCGCGACAGGAACTAATGAAAAACTGTTTTTT. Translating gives CASSATGTNEKLFF.

The CDR3, as DNA: TGTGCCAGTAGTGTCACCACCGGGGAGACCCAGTACTTC. The encoded protein is CASSVTTGETQYF. This rearrangement joins TRBV19 to TRBJ2-5; the D is unclear. The CDR3 extends over 13 amino acids. V dropped 5 bases and J dropped 5 bases, with 12 bases sitting between them. The germline CDR1 and CDR2 sequences are LNHDA and SQIVND (reference sequence).

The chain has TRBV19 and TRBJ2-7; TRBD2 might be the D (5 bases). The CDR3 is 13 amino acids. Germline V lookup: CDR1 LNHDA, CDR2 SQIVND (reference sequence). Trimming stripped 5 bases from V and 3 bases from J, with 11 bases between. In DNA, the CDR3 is TGTGCCAGTAGTCTTCGGGATCACTACGAGCAGTACTTC. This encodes CASSLRDHYEQYF.

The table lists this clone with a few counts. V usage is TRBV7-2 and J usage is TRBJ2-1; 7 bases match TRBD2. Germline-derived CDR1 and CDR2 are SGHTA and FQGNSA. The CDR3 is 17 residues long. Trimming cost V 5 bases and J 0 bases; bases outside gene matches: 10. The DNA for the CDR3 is TGTGCCAGCAGCACCCGACTAGCCAGGAGCTCCTACAATGAGCAGTTCTTC. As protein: CASSTRLARSSYNEQFF.

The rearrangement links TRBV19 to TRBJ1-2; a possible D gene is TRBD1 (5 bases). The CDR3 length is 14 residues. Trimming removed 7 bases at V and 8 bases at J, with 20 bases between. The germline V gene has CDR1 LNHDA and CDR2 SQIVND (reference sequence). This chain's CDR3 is CASIAANRPLGYTF. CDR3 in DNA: TGTGCCAGTATCGCCGCCAACAGGCCTTTAGGCTACACCTTC.

The CDR3 region is CASSFTGSEKLFF. CDR3 DNA sequence: TGTGCCAGCAGCTTCACAGGGAGTGAAAAACTGTTTTTT. The chain employs TRBV5-4 and TRBJ1-4, with D perhaps TRBD1 (6 bases). The CDR3 sequence is 13 residues long. V was pared by 2 bases and J by 7 bases, with 9 bases between. Germline V CDR1 and CDR2: SGHNT, YYREEE (reference sequence).

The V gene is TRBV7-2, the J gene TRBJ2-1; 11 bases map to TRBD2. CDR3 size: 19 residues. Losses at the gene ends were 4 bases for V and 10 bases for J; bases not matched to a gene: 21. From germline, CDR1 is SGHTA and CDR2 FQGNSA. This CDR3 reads CASSSPPLEGLAGPGEQFF. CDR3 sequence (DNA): TGTGCCAGCAGCTCCCCTCCCTTAGAAGGACTAGCGGGCCCTGGGGAGCAGTTCTTC. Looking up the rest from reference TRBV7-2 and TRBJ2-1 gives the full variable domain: GAGVSQSPSNKVTEKGKDVELRCDPISGHTALYWYRQSLGQGLEFLIYFQGNSAPDKSGLPSDRFSAERTGGSVSTLTIQRTQQEDSAVYLCASSSPPLEGLAGPGEQFFGPGTRLTVL.

CDR3 sequence reads: CASQGAFSYEQYF. For the CDR3, the DNA is TGTGCCAGTCAGGGGGCGTTTTCCTACGAGCAGTACTTC. The chain joins TRBV6-5 to TRBJ2-7; 8 bases map to TRBD1. The CDR3 contains 13 residues. CDR1 and CDR2 from the germline V gene are MNHEY and SVGAGI. Trimming took 9 bases from V and 1 from J; bases not matched to a gene: 5.

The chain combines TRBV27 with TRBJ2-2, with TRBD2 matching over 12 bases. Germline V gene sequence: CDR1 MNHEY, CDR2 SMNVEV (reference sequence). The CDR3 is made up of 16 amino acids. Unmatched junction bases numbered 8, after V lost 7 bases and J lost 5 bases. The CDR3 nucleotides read TGTGCCAGCACCTCGACTAGCGGGAGATGGACCGGGGAGCTGTTTTTT. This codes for CASTSTSGRWTGELFF.

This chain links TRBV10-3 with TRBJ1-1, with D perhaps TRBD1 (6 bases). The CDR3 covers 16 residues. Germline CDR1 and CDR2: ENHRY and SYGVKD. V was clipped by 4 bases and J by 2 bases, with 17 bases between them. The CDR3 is CAISAFPTGRNTEAFF. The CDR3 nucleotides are TGTGCCATCAGTGCGTTCCCGACAGGACGAAACACTGAAGCTTTCTTT.

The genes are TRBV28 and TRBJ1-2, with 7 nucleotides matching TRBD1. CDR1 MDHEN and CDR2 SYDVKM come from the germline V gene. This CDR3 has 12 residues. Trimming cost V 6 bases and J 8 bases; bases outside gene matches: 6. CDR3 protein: CASSLNRGGYTF. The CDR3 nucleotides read TGTGCCAGCAGCTTAAACAGGGGAGGCTACACCTTC.

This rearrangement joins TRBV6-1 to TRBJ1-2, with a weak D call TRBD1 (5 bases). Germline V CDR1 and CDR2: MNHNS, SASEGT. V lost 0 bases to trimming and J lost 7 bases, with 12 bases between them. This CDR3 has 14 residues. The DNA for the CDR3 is TGTGCCAGCAGTGAAGCGGGCAGGGTTGGTGGCTACACCTTC. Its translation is CASSEAGRVGGYTF.

The CDR3 loop is CASSSPGTSGGNEQFF. Written as DNA, the CDR3 is TGTGCCAGCAGTTCCCCCGGGACTAGCGGGGGGAATGAGCAGTTCTTC. The rearrangement links TRBV28 to TRBJ2-1, with 15 bases identical to TRBD2. Looked up from germline, CDR1 is MDHEN and CDR2 is SYDVKM. J gave up 7 bases and V 4 bases, and 5 bases lay outside the gene matches. The CDR3 consists of 16 residues.

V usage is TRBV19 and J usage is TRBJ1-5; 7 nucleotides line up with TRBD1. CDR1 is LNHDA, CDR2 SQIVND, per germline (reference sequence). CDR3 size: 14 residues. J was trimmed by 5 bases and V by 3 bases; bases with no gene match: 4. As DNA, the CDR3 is TGTGCCAGTAGTATGACAGGGATCCATCAGCCCCAGCATTTT. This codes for CASSMTGIHQPQHF.

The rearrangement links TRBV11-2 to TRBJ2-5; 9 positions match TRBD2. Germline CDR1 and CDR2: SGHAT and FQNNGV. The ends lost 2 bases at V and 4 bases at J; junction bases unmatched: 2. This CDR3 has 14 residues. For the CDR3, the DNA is TGTGCCAGCAGCTTATTACTAGCGGGAGAGACCCAGTACTTC. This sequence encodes CASSLLLAGETQYF. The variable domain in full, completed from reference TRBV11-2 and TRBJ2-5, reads EAGVAQSPRYKIIEKRQSVAFWCNPISGHATLYWYQQILGQGPKLLIQFQNNGVVDDSQLPKDRFSAERLKGVDSTLKIQPAKLEDSAVYLCASSLLLAGETQYFGPGTRLLVL.

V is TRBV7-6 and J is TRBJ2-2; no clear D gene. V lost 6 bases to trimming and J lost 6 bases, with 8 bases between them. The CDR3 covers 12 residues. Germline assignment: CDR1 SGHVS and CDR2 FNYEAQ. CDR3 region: CASSYNAGELFF. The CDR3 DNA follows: TGTGCCAGCAGTTACAACGCCGGGGAGCTGTTTTTT.

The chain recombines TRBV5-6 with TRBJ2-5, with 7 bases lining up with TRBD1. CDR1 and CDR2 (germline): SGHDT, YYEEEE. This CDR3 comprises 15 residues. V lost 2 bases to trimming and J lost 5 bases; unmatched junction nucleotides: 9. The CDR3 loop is CASSLRGQGSETQYF. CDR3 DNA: TGTGCCAGCAGCTTAAGGGGGCAGGGGAGCGAGACCCAGTACTTC.

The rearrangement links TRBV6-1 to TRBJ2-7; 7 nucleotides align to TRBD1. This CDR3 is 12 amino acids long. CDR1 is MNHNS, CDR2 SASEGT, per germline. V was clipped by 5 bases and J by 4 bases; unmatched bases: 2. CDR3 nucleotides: TGTGCCAGCAGTTGGACAGGTTACGAGCAGTACTTC. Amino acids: CASSWTGYEQYF.

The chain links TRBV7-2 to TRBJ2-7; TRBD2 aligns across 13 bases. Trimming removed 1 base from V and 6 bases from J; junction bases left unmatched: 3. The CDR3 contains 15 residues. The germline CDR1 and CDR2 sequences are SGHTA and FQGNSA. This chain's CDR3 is CASSLDRTSGSEQYF. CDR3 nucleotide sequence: TGTGCCAGCAGCTTAGACAGGACTAGCGGGAGCGAGCAGTACTTC.

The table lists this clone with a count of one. Here the CDR3 DNA reads TGTGCCAGCAGTAAAACAGCCACCGGTCGCATACTGTTTTTT. Translating gives CASSKTATGRILFF. The chain uses TRBV21-1 and TRBJ1-4; the D call TRBD1 from the table was never checked on the DNA. TRBV21-1 is a pseudogene segment. There are 14 residues in the CDR3.

The CDR3 protein is CASSTGGGGNQPQHF. As DNA, the CDR3 is TGTGCCAGCTCAACAGGGGGTGGTGGCAATCAGCCCCAGCATTTT. This chain links TRBV27 with TRBJ1-5, with TRBD1 identical over 8 bases. The V and J ends lost 8 bases and 2 bases, in that order; junction bases with no gene match: 8. Germline V gene data show CDR1 as MNHEY and CDR2 as SMNVEV (reference sequence). This CDR3 has 15 amino acids.

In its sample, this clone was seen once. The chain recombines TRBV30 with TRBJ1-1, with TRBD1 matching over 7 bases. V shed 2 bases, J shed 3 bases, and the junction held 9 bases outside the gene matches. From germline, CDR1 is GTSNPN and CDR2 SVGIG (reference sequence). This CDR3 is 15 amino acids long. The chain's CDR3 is CAWSFLRTGDTEAFF. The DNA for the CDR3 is TGTGCCTGGAGTTTCCTCCGAACAGGGGACACTGAAGCTTTCTTT. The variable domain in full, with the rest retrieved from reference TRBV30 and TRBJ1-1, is SQTIHQWPATLVQPVGSPLSLECTVEGTSNPNLYWYRQAAGRGLQLLFYSVGIGQISSEVPQNLSASRPQDRQFILSSKKLLLSDSGFYLCAWSFLRTGDTEAFFGQGTRLTVV.

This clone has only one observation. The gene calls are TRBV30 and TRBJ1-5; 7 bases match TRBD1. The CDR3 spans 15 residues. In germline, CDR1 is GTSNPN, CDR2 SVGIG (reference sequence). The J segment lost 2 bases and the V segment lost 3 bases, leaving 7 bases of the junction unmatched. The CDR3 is CAWREGGAGNQPQHF. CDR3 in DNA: TGTGCCTGGAGAGAAGGGGGCGCTGGCAATCAGCCCCAGCATTTT.